This record looks at one T cell receptor (beta chain) sequence and its context. There are many counts of this clonotype. There is no known antigen for this receptor. The input lacks base qualities; no much larger clone sits a single base away. In the ophthalmopathy patients, disease was moderately to severely active, with a Clinical Activity Score of 3 or more, a NOSPECS grade of 4 or more, and a duration of less than 3 months. The study excluded patients with uncontrolled infections, other autoimmune diseases, pregnancy or lactation. Diagnoses relied on clinical symptoms, serum thyroxine and TRAb, thyroid ultrasound and orbital computed tomography. PBMCs were isolated from around 10 ml of fresh peripheral blood by Ficoll-Paque density gradient centrifugation. Trizol reagent was used to extract total RNA, and RNA quality was then checked on an Agilent 2100 Bioanalyzer. This record comes from a study of T cells in Graves' hyperthyroidism and ophthalmopathy (dated by TCRdb to the late 2010s). About the full investigation: Peripheral blood was sampled at the time of initial diagnosis, prior to any treatment. TCR Vbeta CDR3 sequencing of 135 peripheral blood samples (over 40 ophthalmopathy, 75 to 80 hyperthyroidism and roughly 17 progressor patients) is reported in the paper. Following sampling, methimazole starting at 30 mg daily was given to hyperthyroidism patients, and high-dose intravenous methylprednisolone was given to ophthalmopathy patients. The roughly 91 discovery patients were randomly split 7:3 into training and test sets. To identify distinguishing TCR V-J signatures, a discovery cohort of around 98 patients was used, comprising 43 with Graves' ophthalmopathy and 57 with stable Graves' hyperthyroidism. In addition, the study compared T-cell repertoires in thyroid tissue and in blood from about 6 Graves' hyperthyroidism patients. Prospective prediction of ophthalmopathy was tested in an independent validation cohort of 18 hyperthyroidism patients and some 17 patients who later progressed to ophthalmopathy.

CDR1 and CDR2 (SGHRS, YFSETQ) derive from the germline V gene. V loses 0 bases, J loses 6 bases, and the germline ends lie 18 bases apart. CDR3 length: 16 amino acids, cysteine to phenylalanine. CDR3 DNA only is kept here, 48 bases in frame from base 1. What the authors observed across the whole study: A 13 V-J signature model separated ophthalmopathy from stable hyperthyroidism, with approximately 86% sensitivity and roughly 81% specificity in cross-validation and 80%/75% in testing. Blood samples also contained most of the expanded thyroid clonotypes (frequency above 0.001), which suggests that blood repertoires may reflect thyroid immune responses. Sample size was not statistically predetermined, and blinding of investigators to group allocation was not performed. In validation, the model predicted progression to ophthalmopathy with approximately 71% sensitivity and approximately 74% specificity, a median of 6.5 months before onset.

TCR beta CDR3 regions were amplified from RNA transcripts. The TCR CDR3 was subjected to a first round of RT-PCR using the HTBI primer set and the Qiagen OneStep RT-PCR kit. Libraries were constructed in a second round of multiplex PCR, after which size selection and purification were carried out. Paired-end sequencing of the libraries was performed with 100 bp reads on an Illumina HiSeq2000. The published analysis was carried out like this. SOAPnuke was used to process the raw data, with reads discarded if the reads contained adapters or uncalled bases, had a mean Phred below 15, or lacked an exact constant-primer or identifier match. High-quality paired reads were merged using COPE v1.2.5, and each unique nucleotide sequence was defined as a clonotype. Clonotypes were aligned to IMGT TRBV, TRBD and TRBJ reference segments using MiTCR v1.1. The analysis included only V-J combinations with a frequency above 0.0001, which together covered about 99% of the repertoires. A TCS score was defined as the ratio of F50 (clonal expansion) to E x V (chaos), with BLOSUM62-based TCRdist applied between CDR3 peptides within each V-J. Welch's t-statistics and random forest reduced some 510 V-J features to roughly 13, which were used in a naive Bayes classifier (R e1071). The public reads were quality trimmed at Q25 with fastp and then assembled into clones with MiXCR by TCRdb, keeping productive beta chains. Identical CDR3 proteins give one entry, which carries the most common genes and DNA. The V and J calls reflect TCRdb's pipeline rather than the authors' work. This sample is represented by some 370,000 distinct CDR3 sequences; about 14% of them were singletons. The ten biggest clones cover 25% to 30% of the sample.

The sequenced material came from blood. The receptor was isolated from a man aged 50-60 years with Graves' ophthalmopathy. The chain uses TRBV5-1 and TRBJ1-1; the D gene is possibly TRBD1, with 6 bases matching. The bases are TGCGCCAGCAGCTTGGGGCTGGGACAACTAAATCCTGAAGCTTTCTTT. It translates as CASSLGLGQLNPEAFF.